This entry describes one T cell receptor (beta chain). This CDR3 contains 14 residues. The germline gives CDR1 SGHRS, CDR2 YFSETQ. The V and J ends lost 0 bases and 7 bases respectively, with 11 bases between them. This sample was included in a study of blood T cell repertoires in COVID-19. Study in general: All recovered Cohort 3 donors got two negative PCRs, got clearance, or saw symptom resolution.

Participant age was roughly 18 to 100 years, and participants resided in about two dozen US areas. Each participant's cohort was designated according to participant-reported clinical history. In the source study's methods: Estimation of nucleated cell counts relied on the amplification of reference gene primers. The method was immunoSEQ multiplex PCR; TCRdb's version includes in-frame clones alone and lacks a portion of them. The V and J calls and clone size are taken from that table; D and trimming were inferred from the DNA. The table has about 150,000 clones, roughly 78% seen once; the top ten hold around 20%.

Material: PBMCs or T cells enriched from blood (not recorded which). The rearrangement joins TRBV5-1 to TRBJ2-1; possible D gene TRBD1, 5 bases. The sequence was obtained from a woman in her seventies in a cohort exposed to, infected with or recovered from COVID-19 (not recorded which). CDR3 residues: CASSLGRVGNEQFF. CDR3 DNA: TGCGCCAGCAGCTTGGGCAGGGTTGGGAATGAGCAGTTCTTC.